What follows are 29 T cell receptor beta chains derived from one specimen sequenced in a study of post-analysis software for immune sequencing data. Study-level results: Compared with controls, patients had more of about 5 TRBV segments, including TRBV5-6, TRBV5-1 and TRBV20-1.

Their cognate antigens are unknown. Included in the TCR beta cDNA libraries were unique molecular identifiers. TCRdb passed the PCR reads through MiXCR, listing each CDR3 protein once. The data show roughly 540,000 distinct CDR3 sequences, around a third seen once. The sample consisted of blood. The receptors were sampled from a girl aged 2 to 17 with multiple sclerosis.

Many counts were recorded for this clonotype. The chain recombines TRBV20-1 with TRBJ2-5; D remains ambiguous. V was shortened by 6 bases and J by 3 bases, with 14 bases between the two germline ends. Germline V gene lookup returns CDR1 DFQATT and CDR2 SNEGSKA (reference sequence). This CDR3 spans 13 amino acids. The CDR3 DNA is TGCAGTGCCCTCCCGCAGCTTGAAGAGACCCAGTACTTC. Protein sequence: CSALPQLEETQYF.

This clonotype occurred a few times. The rearrangement joins TRBV12-3 or TRBV12-4 to TRBJ2-1; no clear D gene. With 6 bases removed from V and 8 bases from J, the gap between germline ends came to 8 bases. CDR3 length equals 11 residues. The CDR3 loop is CASRIMYEQFF. CDR3 DNA: TGTGCCAGCAGAATAATGTATGAGCAGTTCTTC.

This clonotype has a handful of counts. The chain employs TRBV11-2 and TRBJ2-1, with 8 bases fitting TRBD1. CDR1 is SGHAT and CDR2 is FQNNGV in the germline V gene. J lost 7 bases, V lost 6 bases, and 14 bases had no gene match. The CDR3 runs 16 residues. CDR3 sequence reads: CASRHPQGALANEQFF. The CDR3 coding sequence is TGTGCCAGCAGACACCCCCAGGGGGCTTTAGCGAATGAGCAGTTCTTC.

J is TRBJ2-1 and V is TRBV5-1; TRBD2 agrees at 14 bases. CDR3 length equals 20 residues. Germline CDR1 and CDR2: SGHRS and YFSETQ. Trimming at V came to 3 bases and at J to 2 bases, leaving 13 bases not matched to a gene. The CDR3 DNA reads TGCGCCAGCAGCTCGAGGACTAGCGGGGGGCTGGAAACTACCTACAATGAGCAGTTCTTC. Translated: CASSSRTSGGLETTYNEQFF.

This clonotype has at least ten counts. The chain links TRBV6-4 to TRBJ2-1, with 10 bases lining up with TRBD1. V was pared by 6 bases and J by 10 bases, with 12 bases of the junction left unmatched. The CDR3 is 15 residues long. Germline V gene lookup returns CDR1 MRHNA and CDR2 SNTAGT. The CDR3 loop is CASSPRQGARNEQFF. The CDR3 DNA sequence: TGTGCCAGCAGCCCCAGACAGGGGGCGAGGAACGAGCAGTTCTTC.

V is TRBV6-5 and J is TRBJ1-1; 8 nucleotides match TRBD1. V shed 2 bases, J shed 1 base, and the junction held 6 bases outside the gene matches. The CDR3 consists of 16 residues. Germline lookup yields CDR1 MNHEY and CDR2 SVGAGI. The CDR3 protein is CASSYGQGGGNTEAFF. The DNA of the CDR3 is TGTGCCAGCAGTTACGGACAGGGCGGGGGGAACACTGAAGCTTTCTTT.

The chain has TRBV4-2 and TRBJ2-3; TRBD2 aligns across 11 bases. This CDR3 comprises 17 residues. Germline CDR1 reads LGHNA; CDR2 reads YNFKEQ. Unmatched junction bases numbered 3, after V lost 0 bases and J lost 1 base. The CDR3 DNA reads TGTGCCAGCAGCCAAGAAGGGGGACTAGCGGGCACAGATACGCAGTATTTT. It translates to CASSQEGGLAGTDTQYF.

The chain couples TRBV12-3 or TRBV12-4 to TRBJ1-2; D is perhaps TRBD1 (6 bases). CDR3 length: 13 amino acids. The V and J ends lost 6 bases and 4 bases respectively, with 12 bases between them. The CDR3 is CASRGTRTYGYTF. The CDR3 nucleotides are TGTGCCAGCAGGGGGACAAGGACCTATGGCTACACCTTC.

The sample holds a few counts of this clonotype. The chain recombines TRBV3-1 with TRBJ1-2; 8 nucleotides agree with TRBD1. From germline, CDR1 is LGHDT and CDR2 YNNKEL (reference sequence). J was trimmed by 2 bases and V by 4 bases; bases with no gene match: 9. CDR3 size: 16 residues. CDR3 region: CASSPGQGEGNYGYTF. The CDR3 DNA reads TGTGCCAGCAGCCCCGGACAGGGTGAGGGGAACTATGGCTACACCTTC.

The chain links TRBV28 to TRBJ1-1; D is unresolved. CDR3 length: 14 residues. CDR1 MDHEN and CDR2 SYDVKM come from the germline V gene. Trimming cost V 6 bases and J 4 bases, with 15 bases left between them. In nucleotides, the CDR3 is TGTGCCAGCAGCCCCCTGACGGAGGGCACTGAAGCTTTCTTT. Protein product: CASSPLTEGTEAFF.

The chain uses TRBV20-1 and TRBJ1-2; TRBD1 agrees at 9 bases. V shed 5 bases and J 2 bases; nucleotides not matched to a gene: 6. CDR1 and CDR2 from the germline V gene are DFQATT and SNEGSKA (reference sequence). CDR3 length: 14 amino acids. DNA of the CDR3: TGCAGTGCTCAACAGGGGGCCGCCAACTATGGCTACACCTTC. Translated: CSAQQGAANYGYTF.

The chain combines TRBV20-1 with TRBJ2-3; maybe TRBD2 (6 bases). Deletions cut 4 bases from V and 5 bases from J, with 13 bases between. CDR1 is DFQATT, CDR2 SNEGSKA, per germline (reference sequence). The CDR3 has 13 amino acids. The DNA for the CDR3 is TGCAGTGCTAAAATGGGGGGTGGAGATACGCAGTATTTT. Amino acids: CSAKMGGGDTQYF.

This clonotype was detected only a few times. The J gene is TRBJ2-1, the V gene TRBV7-8, with 9 bases identical to TRBD1. With V trimmed by 5 bases and J by 5 bases, 10 bases remained unmatched. Germline CDR1 reads SGHVS; CDR2 reads FQNEAQ. The CDR3 runs 16 residues. CDR3 region: CASSPPGTGLDNEQFF. Written as DNA, the CDR3 is TGTGCCAGCAGCCCCCCGGGGACAGGGTTGGACAATGAGCAGTTCTTC.

V gene TRBV20-1 combines with J gene TRBJ2-1; tentatively, D is TRBD2 (6 bases). This CDR3 has 14 residues. Germline CDR1 and CDR2: DFQATT and SNEGSKA (reference sequence). CDR3 loop: CRPEAGLSYNEQFF. The CDR3 DNA is TGCAGACCAGAAGCGGGCCTCTCCTACAATGAGCAGTTCTTC.

In this sample, this clonotype turned up a few times. The chain is built from TRBV11-2 and TRBJ2-1; D is perhaps TRBD2 (5 bases). Germline CDR1 SGHAT, CDR2 FQNNGV. Trimming stripped 2 bases from V and 8 bases from J, with 13 bases between. The CDR3 spans 14 residues. The CDR3 DNA is TGTGCCAGCAGCTTATGGCGGGCGGGCCATGAGCAGTTCTTC. Its translation is CASSLWRAGHEQFF.

The V and J genes are TRBV7-2 and TRBJ1-2; D gene unclear. Trimming removed 5 bases from V and 7 bases from J, with 14 bases in between. The CDR3 totals 13 residues. Germline V gene data show CDR1 as SGHTA and CDR2 as FQGNSA. The CDR3 is CASSPARASGYTF. The CDR3 nucleotides read TGTGCCAGCAGCCCTGCGCGGGCTTCTGGCTACACCTTC.

The V gene is TRBV3-1, the J gene TRBJ2-7, with 14 positions matching TRBD2. The J call is doubtful: the DNA matches TRBJ2-5 better. The CDR3 totals 15 residues. CDR1 LGHDT and CDR2 YNNKEL come from the germline V gene (reference sequence). CDR3 in DNA: TGTGCCAGCAGAGGGACTAGCGGGGGTCAAGAGACCCAGTACTTC. This sequence encodes CASRGTSGGQETQYF.

V and J are TRBV4-1 and TRBJ2-1, with D tentatively TRBD2 (7 bases). The CDR3 length is 18 residues. V gave up 1 base and J gave up 7 bases, with 23 bases separating them. Looked up from germline, CDR1 is MGHRA and CDR2 is YSYEKL. CDR3 protein: CASSQVLPWGGPVNEQFF. CDR3 coding DNA: TGCGCCAGCAGCCAAGTCTTACCTTGGGGGGGGCCCGTGAATGAGCAGTTCTTC.

This clonotype showed up just a few times. The chain is built from TRBV6-5 and TRBJ2-1; a weak D match, TRBD2 (5 bases). CDR1 and CDR2 from the germline V gene are MNHEY and SVGAGI. The V end lost 5 bases, the J end lost 9 bases, and 14 bases lay between the germline ends. The length of the CDR3 is 13 residues. The CDR3 sequence: CASSRVRGTEQFF. In DNA, the CDR3 is TGTGCCAGCAGTCGAGTCCGGGGTACTGAGCAGTTCTTC.

This clonotype occurred a few times. The genes are TRBV15 and TRBJ1-2; unclear D gene. Trimming removed 1 base from V and 1 base from J, with 7 bases in between. This CDR3 contains 14 residues. The germline V gene has CDR1 LNHNV and CDR2 YYDKDF (reference sequence). CDR3 DNA: TGTGCCACCAGCAGAGCCAGGCTTAACTATGGCTACACCTTC. Its protein product is CATSRARLNYGYTF.

The chain has TRBV27 and TRBJ1-1; TRBD1 agrees at 7 bases. Germline assignment: CDR1 MNHEY and CDR2 SMNVEV (reference sequence). Trimming cost V 2 bases and J 2 bases; bases outside gene matches: 2. CDR3 size: 14 residues. The CDR3 protein is CASSLHRGNTEAFF. The DNA for the CDR3 is TGTGCCAGCAGTTTACACAGGGGTAACACTGAAGCTTTCTTT.

This clonotype was counted a few times. The CDR3 coding sequence is TGTGCCAGCAGTACAGGGACAGCTAACTATGGCTACACCTTC. Its protein product is CASSTGTANYGYTF. The chain uses TRBV12-3 or TRBV12-4 and TRBJ1-2; 7 positions match TRBD1. The CDR3 contains 14 residues. Unmatched junction bases numbered 3, after V lost 5 bases and J lost 0 bases.

V gene TRBV20-1 combines with J gene TRBJ2-3, with D possibly matching TRBD1 (5 bases). The CDR3 runs 13 residues. Germline V gene data show CDR1 as DFQATT and CDR2 as SNEGSKA (reference sequence). V lost 5 bases and J 1 base, leaving 10 bases between the germline ends. The CDR3 DNA sequence: TGCAGTGCTGCAGGGAAGGGCACAGATACGCAGTATTTT. As protein: CSAAGKGTDTQYF.

This chain connects TRBV12-3 or TRBV12-4 to TRBJ1-3; D perhaps matches TRBD1 (6 bases). Deletions cut 6 bases from V and 0 bases from J, with 15 bases between. There are 16 residues in the CDR3. Here the CDR3 reads CASSRLQGISGNTIYF. The CDR3, as DNA: TGTGCCAGCAGCCGACTCCAGGGGATCTCTGGAAACACCATATATTTT.

This chain joins TRBV10-3 and TRBJ2-7, with 15 bases identical to TRBD2. Germline CDR1 and CDR2: ENHRY and SYGVKD. The J segment lost 3 bases and the V segment lost 2 bases, leaving 5 bases of the junction unmatched. The CDR3 has 17 amino acids. The DNA of the CDR3 is TGTGCCATCAGTGAGCAGGCGGGACTAGCGGGGGGCTACGAGCAGTACTTC. The encoded protein is CAISEQAGLAGGYEQYF.

J is TRBJ2-1 and V is TRBV5-1; 12 bases map to TRBD2. The CDR3 is 15 amino acids. Germline lookup yields CDR1 SGHRS and CDR2 YFSETQ. The junction had 4 bases not matched to a gene; V was cut back by 4 bases and J by 5 bases. CDR3 sequence reads: CASSRLAGANNEQFF. The CDR3 DNA reads as TGCGCCAGCAGCCGACTAGCGGGGGCTAACAATGAGCAGTTCTTC.

This sequence joins TRBV7-2 and TRBJ1-5, with a possible D match to TRBD1 (5 bases). Looked up from germline, CDR1 is SGHTA and CDR2 is FQGNSA. The CDR3 length is 15 residues. The germline V and J ends were trimmed by 5 bases and 2 bases, with 13 bases remaining between them. DNA of the CDR3: TGTGCCAGCAGCCCGGGACGGGAACGCAATCAGCCCCAGCATTTT. This sequence encodes CASSPGRERNQPQHF. Full variable domain (rest looked up from reference TRBV7-2 and TRBJ1-5): GAGVSQSPSNKVTEKGKDVELRCDPISGHTALYWYRQSLGQGLEFLIYFQGNSAPDKSGLPSDRFSAERTGGSVSTLTIQRTQQEDSAVYLCASSPGRERNQPQHFGDGTRLSIL.

In this sample, this clonotype turned up a few times. V usage is TRBV6-5 and J usage is TRBJ1-5; D call uncertain. CDR3 length: 13 amino acids. Germline V CDR1 and CDR2: MNHEY, SVGAGI. V was pared by 0 bases and J by 4 bases, with 4 bases between. The CDR3 DNA is TGTGCCAGCAGTTACTCCCGGAATCAGCCCCAGCATTTT. Its translation: CASSYSRNQPQHF.

The rearrangement links TRBV19 to TRBJ2-7; maybe TRBD1 (6 bases). V lost 5 bases, J lost 4 bases, and 6 bases lay in between. The CDR3 sequence is 11 residues long. Germline CDR1 LNHDA, CDR2 SQIVND (reference sequence). The CDR3 DNA follows: TGTGCCAGTAGTGGACAGTACGAGCAGTACTTC. It is translated as CASSGQYEQYF.